Described below is a single T cell receptor (beta chain) sequence and its context. These data belong to a study of T cells in Graves' hyperthyroidism and ophthalmopathy. TCR beta CDR3 regions were amplified from RNA transcripts. Primed by the HTBI set, a first-round RT-PCR was run on the TCR CDR3. Using its own MiXCR run on the multiplex PCR reads, TCRdb lists one record per CDR3 protein. The table lists about 98,000 distinct CDR3 sequences, 35% to 45% of them singletons. What was sequenced was peripheral blood or thyroid tissue (not recorded which). The origin of this receptor is a young woman with Graves' hyperthyroidism.

This CDR3 is CASVQGHGPQHF. Written as DNA, the CDR3 is TGTGCCAGCGTGCAGGGGCACGGGCCCCAGCATTTT. V is TRBV2 and J is TRBJ1-5; possibly TRBD1 for D (6 bases). Germline loops: CDR1 SNHLY, CDR2 FYNNEI. V was cut by 8 bases and J by 9 bases, with 14 bases left in between. This CDR3 has 12 residues.